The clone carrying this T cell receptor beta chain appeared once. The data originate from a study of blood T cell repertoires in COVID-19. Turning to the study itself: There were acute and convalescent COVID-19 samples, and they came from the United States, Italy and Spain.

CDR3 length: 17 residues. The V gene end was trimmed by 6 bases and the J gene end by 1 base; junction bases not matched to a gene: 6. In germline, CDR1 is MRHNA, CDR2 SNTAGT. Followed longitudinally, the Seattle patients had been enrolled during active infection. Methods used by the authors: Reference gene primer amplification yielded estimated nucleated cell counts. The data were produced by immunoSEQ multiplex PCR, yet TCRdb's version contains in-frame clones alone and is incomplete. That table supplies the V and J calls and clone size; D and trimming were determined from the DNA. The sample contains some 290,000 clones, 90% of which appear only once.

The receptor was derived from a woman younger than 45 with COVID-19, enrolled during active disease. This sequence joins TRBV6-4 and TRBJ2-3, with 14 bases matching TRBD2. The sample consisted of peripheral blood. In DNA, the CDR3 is TGTGCCAGCAGCGCCGGGACTAGCGGGAGTGGCACAGATACGCAGTATTTT. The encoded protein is CASSAGTSGSGTDTQYF.